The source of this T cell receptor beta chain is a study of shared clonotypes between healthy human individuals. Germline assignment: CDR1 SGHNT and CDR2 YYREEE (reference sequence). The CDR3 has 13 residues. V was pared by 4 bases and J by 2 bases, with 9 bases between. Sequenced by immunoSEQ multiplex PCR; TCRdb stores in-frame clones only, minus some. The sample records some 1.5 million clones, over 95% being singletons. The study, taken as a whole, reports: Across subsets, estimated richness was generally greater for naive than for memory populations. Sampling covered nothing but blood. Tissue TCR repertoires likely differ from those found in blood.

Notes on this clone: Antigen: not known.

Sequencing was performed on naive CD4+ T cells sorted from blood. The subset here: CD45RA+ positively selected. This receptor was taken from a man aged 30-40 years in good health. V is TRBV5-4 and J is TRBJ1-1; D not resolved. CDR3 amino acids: CASSGEGNTEAFF. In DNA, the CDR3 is TGTGCCAGCAGCGGGGAGGGTAACACTGAAGCTTTCTTT.